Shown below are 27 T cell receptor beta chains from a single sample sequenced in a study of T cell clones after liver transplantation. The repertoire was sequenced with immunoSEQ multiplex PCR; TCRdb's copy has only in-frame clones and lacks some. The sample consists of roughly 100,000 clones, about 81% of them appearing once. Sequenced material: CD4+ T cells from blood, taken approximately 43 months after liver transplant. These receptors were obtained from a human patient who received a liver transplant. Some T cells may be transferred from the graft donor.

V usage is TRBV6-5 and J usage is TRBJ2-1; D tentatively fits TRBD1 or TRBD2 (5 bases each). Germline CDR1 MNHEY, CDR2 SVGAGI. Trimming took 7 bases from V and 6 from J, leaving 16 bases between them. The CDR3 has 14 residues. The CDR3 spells CASTKWDGINEQFF. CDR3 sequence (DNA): TGTGCCAGCACCAAGTGGGACGGAATCAATGAGCAGTTCTTC.

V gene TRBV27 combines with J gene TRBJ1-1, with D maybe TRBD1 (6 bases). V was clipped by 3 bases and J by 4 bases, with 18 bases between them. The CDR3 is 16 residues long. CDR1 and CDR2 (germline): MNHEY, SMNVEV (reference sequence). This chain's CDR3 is CASSFLRGGRGTEAFF. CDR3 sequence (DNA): TGTGCCAGCAGTTTCCTCAGAGGGGGAAGAGGCACTGAAGCTTTCTTT.

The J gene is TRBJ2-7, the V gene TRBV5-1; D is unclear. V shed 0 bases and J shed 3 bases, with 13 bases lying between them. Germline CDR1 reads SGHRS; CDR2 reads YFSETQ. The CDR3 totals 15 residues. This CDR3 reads CASSLEGGYVYEQYF. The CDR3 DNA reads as TGCGCCAGCAGCTTGGAAGGTGGCTACGTCTACGAGCAGTACTTC.

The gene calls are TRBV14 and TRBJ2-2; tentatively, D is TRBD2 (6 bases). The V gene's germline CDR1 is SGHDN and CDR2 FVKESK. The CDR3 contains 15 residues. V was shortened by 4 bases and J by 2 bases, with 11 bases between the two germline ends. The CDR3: CASSPPGLNTGELFF. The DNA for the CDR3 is TGTGCCAGCAGCCCCCCGGGACTTAACACCGGGGAGCTGTTTTTT.

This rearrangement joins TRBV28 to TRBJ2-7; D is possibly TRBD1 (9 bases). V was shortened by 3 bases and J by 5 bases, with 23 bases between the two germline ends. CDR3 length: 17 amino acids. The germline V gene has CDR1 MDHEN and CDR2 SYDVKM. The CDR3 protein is CASSFLGGDRVLHEQYF. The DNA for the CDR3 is TGTGCCAGCAGTTTTCTCGGGGGGGACAGGGTCCTCCACGAGCAGTACTTC.

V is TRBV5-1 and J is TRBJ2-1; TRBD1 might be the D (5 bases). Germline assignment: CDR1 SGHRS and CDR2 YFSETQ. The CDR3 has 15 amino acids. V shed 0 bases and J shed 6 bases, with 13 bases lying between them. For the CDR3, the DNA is TGCGCCAGCAGCTTGGAGGCAGGGCGAATCAATGAGCAGTTCTTC. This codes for CASSLEAGRINEQFF.

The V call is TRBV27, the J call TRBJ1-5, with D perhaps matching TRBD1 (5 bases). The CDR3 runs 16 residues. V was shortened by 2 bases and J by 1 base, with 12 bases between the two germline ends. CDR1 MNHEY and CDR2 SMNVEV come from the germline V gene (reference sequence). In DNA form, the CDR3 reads TGTGCCAGCAGTTTAAGGGCAGGGCGGAGCAATCAGCCCCAGCATTTT. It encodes CASSLRAGRSNQPQHF.

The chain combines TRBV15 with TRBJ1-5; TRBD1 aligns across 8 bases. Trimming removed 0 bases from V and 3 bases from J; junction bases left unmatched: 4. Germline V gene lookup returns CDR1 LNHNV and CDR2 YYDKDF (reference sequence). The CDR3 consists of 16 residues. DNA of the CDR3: TGTGCCACCAGCAGAGACAGGGGGCGCCTCAATCAGCCCCAGCATTTT. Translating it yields CATSRDRGRLNQPQHF.

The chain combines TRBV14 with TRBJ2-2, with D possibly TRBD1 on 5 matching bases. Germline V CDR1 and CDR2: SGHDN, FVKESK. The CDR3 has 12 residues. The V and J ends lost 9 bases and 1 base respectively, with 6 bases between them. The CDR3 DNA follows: TGTGCCAGTGACAGGAACACCGGGGAGCTGTTTTTT. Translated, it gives CASDRNTGELFF.

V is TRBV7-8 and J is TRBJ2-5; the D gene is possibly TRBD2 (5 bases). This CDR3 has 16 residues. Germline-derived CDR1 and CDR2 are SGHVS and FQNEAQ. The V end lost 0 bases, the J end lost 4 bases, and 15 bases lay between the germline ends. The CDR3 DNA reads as TGTGCCAGCAGCTTAGCCGGCGGACTTGGAGGAGAGACCCAGTACTTC. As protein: CASSLAGGLGGETQYF.

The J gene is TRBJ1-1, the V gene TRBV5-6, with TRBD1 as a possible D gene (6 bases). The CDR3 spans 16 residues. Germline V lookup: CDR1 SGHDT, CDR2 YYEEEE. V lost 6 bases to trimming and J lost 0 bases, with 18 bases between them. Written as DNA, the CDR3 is TGTGCCAGCACCTTAATACAGGGCACCATGAACACTGAAGCTTTCTTT. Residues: CASTLIQGTMNTEAFF.

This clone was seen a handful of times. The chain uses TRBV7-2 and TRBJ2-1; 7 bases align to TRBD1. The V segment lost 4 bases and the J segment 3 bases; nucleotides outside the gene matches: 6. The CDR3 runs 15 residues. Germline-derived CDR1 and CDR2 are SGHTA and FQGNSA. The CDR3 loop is CASSYRDSNYNEQFF. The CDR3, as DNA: TGTGCCAGCAGCTACCGGGACAGCAACTACAATGAGCAGTTCTTC.

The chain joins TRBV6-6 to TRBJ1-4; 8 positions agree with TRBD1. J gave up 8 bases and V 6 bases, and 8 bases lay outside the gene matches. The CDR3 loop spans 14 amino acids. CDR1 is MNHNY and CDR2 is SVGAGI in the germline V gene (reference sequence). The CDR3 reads CASSSGGLYEKLFF. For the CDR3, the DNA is TGTGCCAGCAGCTCAGGGGGCTTGTACGAAAAACTGTTTTTT.

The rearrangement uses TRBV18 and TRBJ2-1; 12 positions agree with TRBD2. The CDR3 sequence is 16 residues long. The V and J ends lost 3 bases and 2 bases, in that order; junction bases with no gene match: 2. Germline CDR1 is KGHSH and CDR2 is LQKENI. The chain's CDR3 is CASSPRTSGTYNEQFF. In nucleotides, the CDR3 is TGTGCCAGCTCACCCCGGACTAGCGGGACCTACAATGAGCAGTTCTTC.

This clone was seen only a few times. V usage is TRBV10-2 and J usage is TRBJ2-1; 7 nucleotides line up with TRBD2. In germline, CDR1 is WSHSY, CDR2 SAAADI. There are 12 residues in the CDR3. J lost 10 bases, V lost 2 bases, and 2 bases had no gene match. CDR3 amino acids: CASSEGAGEQFF. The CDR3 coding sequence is TGCGCCAGCAGTGAGGGAGCGGGAGAGCAGTTCTTC.

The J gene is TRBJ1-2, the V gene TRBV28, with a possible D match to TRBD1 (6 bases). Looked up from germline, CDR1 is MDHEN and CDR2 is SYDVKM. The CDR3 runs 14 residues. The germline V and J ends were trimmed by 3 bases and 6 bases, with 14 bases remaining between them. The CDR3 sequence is CASSFLSAGDGYTF. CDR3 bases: TGTGCCAGCAGTTTTTTATCGGCAGGGGATGGCTACACCTTC.

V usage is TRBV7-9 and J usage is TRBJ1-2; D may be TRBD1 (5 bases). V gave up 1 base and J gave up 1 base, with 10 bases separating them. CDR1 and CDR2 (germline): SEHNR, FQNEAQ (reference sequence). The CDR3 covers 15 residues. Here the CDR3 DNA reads TGTGCCAGCAGCTTAGTTCAAGGGGTTAACTATGGCTACACCTTC. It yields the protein CASSLVQGVNYGYTF.

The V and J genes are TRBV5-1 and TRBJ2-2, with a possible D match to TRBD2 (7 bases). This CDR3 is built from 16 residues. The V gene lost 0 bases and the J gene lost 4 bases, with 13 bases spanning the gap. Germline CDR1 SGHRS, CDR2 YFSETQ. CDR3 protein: CASSLVAGEGTGELFF. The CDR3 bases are TGCGCCAGCAGCTTGGTGGCAGGGGAGGGCACCGGGGAGCTGTTTTTT. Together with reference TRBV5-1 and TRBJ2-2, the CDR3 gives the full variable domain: KAGVTQTPRYLIKTRGQQVTLSCSPISGHRSVSWYQQTPGQGLQFLFEYFSETQRNKGNFPGRFSGRQFSNSRSEMNVSTLELGDSALYLCASSLVAGEGTGELFFGEGSRLTVL.

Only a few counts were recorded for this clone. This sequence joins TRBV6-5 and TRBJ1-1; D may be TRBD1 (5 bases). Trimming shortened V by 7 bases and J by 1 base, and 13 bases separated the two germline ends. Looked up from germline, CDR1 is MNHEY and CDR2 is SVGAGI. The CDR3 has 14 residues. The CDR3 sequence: CASIPLQANTEAFF. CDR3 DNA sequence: TGTGCCAGCATCCCCTTACAGGCGAACACTGAAGCTTTCTTT.

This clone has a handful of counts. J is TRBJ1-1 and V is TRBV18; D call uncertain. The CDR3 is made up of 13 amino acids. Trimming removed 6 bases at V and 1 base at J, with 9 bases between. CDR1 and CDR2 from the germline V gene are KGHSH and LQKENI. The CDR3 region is CASSGAANTEAFF. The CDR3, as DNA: TGTGCCAGCTCTGGAGCTGCGAACACTGAAGCTTTCTTT.

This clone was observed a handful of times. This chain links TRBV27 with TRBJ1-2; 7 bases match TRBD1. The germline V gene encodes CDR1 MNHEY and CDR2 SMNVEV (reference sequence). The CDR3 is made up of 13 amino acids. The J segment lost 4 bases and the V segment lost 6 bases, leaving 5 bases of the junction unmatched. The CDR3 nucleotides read TGTGCCAGCAGCCCGACAGGGACCTATGGCTACACCTTC. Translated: CASSPTGTYGYTF.

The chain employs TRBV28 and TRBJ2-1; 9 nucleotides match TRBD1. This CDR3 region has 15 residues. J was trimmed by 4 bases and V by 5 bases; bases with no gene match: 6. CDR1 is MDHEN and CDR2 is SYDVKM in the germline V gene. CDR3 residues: CASSKGGTGYNEQFF. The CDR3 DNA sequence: TGTGCCAGCAGTAAAGGTGGGACAGGGTACAATGAGCAGTTCTTC.

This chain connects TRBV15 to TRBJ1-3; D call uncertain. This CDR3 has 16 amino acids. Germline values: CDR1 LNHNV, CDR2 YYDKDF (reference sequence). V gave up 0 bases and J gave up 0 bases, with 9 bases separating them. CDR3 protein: CATSRDPGDSGNTIYF. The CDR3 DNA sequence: TGTGCCACCAGCAGAGATCCCGGGGACTCTGGAAACACCATATATTTT. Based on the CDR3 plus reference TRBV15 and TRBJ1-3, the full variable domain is DAMVIQNPRYQVTQFGKPVTLSCSQTLNHNVMYWYQQKSSQAPKLLFHYYDKDFNNEADTPDNFQSRRPNTSFCFLDIRSPGLGDTAMYLCATSRDPGDSGNTIYFGEGSWLTVV.

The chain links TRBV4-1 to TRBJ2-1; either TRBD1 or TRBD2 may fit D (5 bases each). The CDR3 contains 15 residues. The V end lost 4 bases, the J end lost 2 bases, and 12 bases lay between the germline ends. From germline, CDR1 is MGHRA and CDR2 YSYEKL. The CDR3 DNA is TGCGCCAGCAGCCCCCGGGAAGGGGCCTACAATGAGCAGTTCTTC. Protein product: CASSPREGAYNEQFF.

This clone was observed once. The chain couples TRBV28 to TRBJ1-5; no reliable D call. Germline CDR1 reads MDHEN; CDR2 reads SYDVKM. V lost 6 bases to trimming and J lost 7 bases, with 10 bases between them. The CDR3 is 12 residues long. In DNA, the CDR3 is TGTGCCAGCAGCGATCTGTTCCAGCCCCAGCATTTT. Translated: CASSDLFQPQHF.

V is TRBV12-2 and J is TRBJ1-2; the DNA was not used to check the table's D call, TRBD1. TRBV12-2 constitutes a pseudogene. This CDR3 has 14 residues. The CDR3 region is CASRLVGDSYGYTF. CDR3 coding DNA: TGTGCAAGTCGCTTAGTCGGGGACAGCTATGGCTACACCTTC.

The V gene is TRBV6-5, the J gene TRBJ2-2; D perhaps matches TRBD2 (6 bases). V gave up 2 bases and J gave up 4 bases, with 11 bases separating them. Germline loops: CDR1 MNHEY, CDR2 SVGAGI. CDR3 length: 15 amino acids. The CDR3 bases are TGTGCCAGCAGTTACACCAGCGGGTCCACCGGGGAGCTGTTTTTT. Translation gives CASSYTSGSTGELFF.